The 28 T cell receptor beta chains listed next were all sequenced from one sample in a study of T cells expressing NK-cell markers. TCRdb reprocessed the 5' RACE reads and keeps a single row for each CDR3 protein, giving no DNA. Its clone listing holds about 440,000 distinct CDR3 sequences. The sample comprised blood T cells: a sorted CD56 or NKG2C T cell subset, CD4+ or CD8+ T cells, or bulk PBMC T cells (not recorded which). The receptors originated from a woman between 18 and 70 years old in good health.

The chain combines TRBV7-6 with TRBJ1-6. Germline lookup yields CDR1 SGHVS and CDR2 FNYEAQ. The CDR3 length is 12 residues. The CDR3 protein is CASSFIESPLHF.

V usage is TRBV29-1 and J usage is TRBJ2-1; the TCRdb call, TRBD2, lacks DNA for checking. Germline CDR1 and CDR2: SQVTM and ANQGSEA. The CDR3 has 14 amino acids. The CDR3 here is CSARTSGSFDEQFF.

CDR3 region: CASSLSGRQDSPLHF. This chain links TRBV5-1 with TRBJ1-6. Looked up from germline, CDR1 is SGHRS and CDR2 is YFSETQ. There are 15 residues in the CDR3.

The rearrangement links TRBV20-1 to TRBJ2-3; TCRdb proposes TRBD1, but this gene call is untestable without DNA. Germline-derived CDR1 and CDR2 are DFQATT and SNEGSKA (reference sequence). This CDR3 has 15 amino acids. CDR3: CSARDGAGATDTQYF.

The V call is TRBV15, the J call TRBJ2-3. This CDR3 has 13 residues. Germline CDR1 reads LNHNV; CDR2 reads YYDKDF (reference sequence). This chain's CDR3 is CATSPAADSTQYF.

The chain couples TRBV3-1 to TRBJ2-3; no DNA is available, so the TRBD2 call from TCRdb remains unchecked. CDR1 LGHDT and CDR2 YNNKEL come from the germline V gene (reference sequence). This CDR3 comprises 17 residues. This chain's CDR3 is CASSQGTSGRSTDTQYF.

The chain couples TRBV20-1 to TRBJ2-1; without DNA, the TCRdb call of TRBD2 cannot be checked. Germline lookup yields CDR1 DFQATT and CDR2 SNEGSKA (reference sequence). This CDR3 has 14 amino acids. The CDR3 protein is CSTEAGGRYNEQFF.

The V and J genes are TRBV5-4 and TRBJ2-1. Germline lookup yields CDR1 SGHNT and CDR2 YYREEE (reference sequence). The CDR3 consists of 16 residues. CDR3: CASSWTGGSSYNEQFF. The full variable domain, its missing parts supplied by reference TRBV5-4 and TRBJ2-1, is ETGVTQSPTHLIKTRGQQVTLRCSSQSGHNTVSWYQQALGQGPQFIFQYYREEENGRGNFPPRFSGLQFPNYSSELNVNALELDDSALYLCASSWTGGSSYNEQFFGPGTRLTVL.

The chain employs TRBV28 and TRBJ2-1; absent DNA, TCRdb's TRBD2 call cannot be checked. CDR3 length: 16 residues. Germline CDR1 and CDR2: MDHEN and SYDVKM. CDR3 region: CASSASGRALYNEQFF.

The gene calls are TRBV13 and TRBJ2-7. The CDR3 extends over 14 amino acids. Per germline, CDR1 PRHDT and CDR2 FYEKMQ (reference sequence). The CDR3: CASSLNSYSHEQYF.

The V call is TRBV6-2 or TRBV6-3, the J call TRBJ2-1; the D call of TRBD1 rests on TCRdb alone, since no DNA is present to check it. The CDR3 consists of 14 residues. Germline lookup yields CDR1 MNHEY and CDR2 SVGEGT. This CDR3 is CATRTGTTYNEQFF.

J is TRBJ2-1 and V is TRBV19; the D call from TCRdb, TRBD1, cannot be confirmed without DNA. The CDR3 has 17 residues. The germline V gene has CDR1 LNHDA and CDR2 SQIVND (reference sequence). The CDR3: CASSIDPGTRAYNEQFF.

This chain joins TRBV4-3 and TRBJ2-1; TCRdb designates TRBD2, a call that cannot be tested without DNA. CDR3 size: 16 residues. CDR1 is LGHNA, CDR2 YSLEER, per germline. CDR3 sequence: CASSHSLGGGPGEQFF.

Here the CDR3 reads CASSGADRANTEAFF. V is TRBV7-6 and J is TRBJ1-1; TCRdb selects TRBD1, and the lack of DNA leaves this call unchecked. This CDR3 comprises 15 residues. In germline, CDR1 is SGHVS, CDR2 FNYEAQ.

The V gene is TRBV12-3 or TRBV12-4, the J gene TRBJ2-5; the D gene TCRdb calls, TRBD1, cannot be checked with no DNA. The CDR3 contains 18 residues. This CDR3 is CASSSHRGVAPKPETQYF.

The chain uses TRBV27 and TRBJ2-1; the TRBD1 assignment by TCRdb is unverifiable without DNA. CDR3 length equals 13 residues. From germline, CDR1 is MNHEY and CDR2 SMNVEV (reference sequence). The CDR3 sequence: CASSFRGRHEQFF.

The chain links TRBV7-2 to TRBJ1-1; absent DNA, TCRdb's TRBD1 call cannot be checked. Germline V gene lookup returns CDR1 SGHTA and CDR2 FQGNSA. This CDR3 spans 15 amino acids. The CDR3 spells CASSLANRRNTEAFF.

The chain recombines TRBV7-2 with TRBJ2-1; the D call from TCRdb, TRBD2, cannot be confirmed without DNA. The CDR3 runs 16 residues. Germline-derived CDR1 and CDR2 are SGHTA and FQGNSA. CDR3 loop: CASSLYTSGGNNEQFF.

The V gene is TRBV14, the J gene TRBJ1-5. Looked up from germline, CDR1 is SGHDN and CDR2 is FVKESK. This CDR3 comprises 13 residues. CDR3: CASSQYRNQPQHF.

The gene calls are TRBV7-9 and TRBJ2-1; TCRdb lists TRBD2, though no DNA is available to test this call. Germline V gene sequence: CDR1 SEHNR, CDR2 FQNEAQ (reference sequence). The CDR3 length is 14 residues. CDR3 sequence: CGTSNRIGRNEQFF.

The chain uses TRBV7-8 and TRBJ2-3; absent DNA, TCRdb's TRBD1 call cannot be checked. This CDR3 spans 15 amino acids. CDR1 is SGHVS, CDR2 FQNEAQ, per germline. This CDR3 is CASNPNFGGSDTQYF.

This sequence joins TRBV5-1 and TRBJ1-1. CDR3 length: 15 residues. The germline CDR1 and CDR2 sequences are SGHRS and YFSETQ. CDR3 region: CASSLAGDSNTEAFF. The full variable domain, with the rest looked up from reference TRBV5-1 and TRBJ1-1, is KAGVTQTPRYLIKTRGQQVTLSCSPISGHRSVSWYQQTPGQGLQFLFEYFSETQRNKGNFPGRFSGRQFSNSRSEMNVSTLELGDSALYLCASSLAGDSNTEAFFGQGTRLTVV.

The V call is TRBV7-9, the J call TRBJ1-2; TCRdb designates TRBD1, a call that cannot be tested without DNA. This CDR3 contains 14 residues. Germline lookup yields CDR1 SEHNR and CDR2 FQNEAQ (reference sequence). CDR3 sequence reads: CASSTRGTVYGYTF.

The genes are TRBV27 and TRBJ2-7; TCRdb's D call of TRBD1 is untestable without DNA. Germline-derived CDR1 and CDR2 are MNHEY and SMNVEV (reference sequence). The CDR3 totals 16 residues. The CDR3: CASSFFRGSKPYEQYF.

V usage is TRBV5-5 and J usage is TRBJ1-2. The CDR3 consists of 16 residues. Germline-derived CDR1 and CDR2 are SGHKS and YYEKEE (reference sequence). CDR3 sequence reads: CASSLDRTHVSYGYTF. Full variable domain (outside the CDR3, taken from reference TRBV5-5 and TRBJ1-2): DAGVTQSPTHLIKTRGQQVTLRCSPISGHKSVSWYQQVLGQGPQFIFQYYEKEERGRGNFPDRFSARQFPNYSSELNVNALLLGDSALYLCASSLDRTHVSYGYTFGSGTRLTVV.

The chain employs TRBV5-6 and TRBJ2-2; TCRdb's assignment of TRBD2 cannot be checked, as there is no DNA. The V gene's germline CDR1 is SGHDT and CDR2 YYEEEE. This CDR3 region has 16 residues. The CDR3 loop reads CASSLRPSGRTGELFF.

The chain uses TRBV20-1 and TRBJ2-1; with no DNA, the TCRdb D assignment of TRBD1 cannot be verified. Germline CDR1 reads DFQATT; CDR2 reads SNEGSKA (reference sequence). This CDR3 comprises 13 residues. CDR3: CSANSGGRNEQFF.

The CDR3 sequence is CSVESGSTDTQYF. J is TRBJ2-3 and V is TRBV29-1; TCRdb designates TRBD2, a call that cannot be tested without DNA. The CDR3 runs 13 residues. Germline V gives CDR1 SQVTM, CDR2 ANQGSEA.